The clone carrying this TCR beta chain was observed a few times. What it binds is unknown. The record originates from a study of cytomegalovirus exposure and HLA in healthy donors. The germline CDR1 and CDR2 sequences are SGHVS and FNYEAQ. This CDR3 has 14 amino acids. Trimming cost V 8 bases and J 8 bases; bases outside gene matches: 10. Findings and caveats of the study: The study listed approximately 160 cytomegalovirus-associated TCR beta chains.

A multiplex PCR was run with 60 Vbeta primers and 13 Jbeta primers. Measured with immunoSEQ multiplex PCR; TCRdb has only the in-frame clones, and not every one. The sample has tens of thousands of clones, over 70% seen once; the top ten hold about 8%. Sequencing input: PBMCs. The chain is built from TRBV7-6 and TRBJ2-1; 9 bases are a match to TRBD1. The TCR originated in a man in his sixties in good health and CMV-seropositive. CDR3 region: CASAIGTGLDEQFF. In nucleotides, the CDR3 is TGTGCCAGCGCGATCGGGACAGGGCTGGATGAGCAGTTCTTC. The variable domain in full, with the rest retrieved from reference TRBV7-6 and TRBJ2-1, is GAGVSQSPRYKVTKRGQDVALRCDPISGHVSLYWYRQALGQGPEFLTYFNYEAQQDKSGLPNDRFSAERPEGSISTLTIQRTEQRDSAMYRCASAIGTGLDEQFFGPGTRLTVL.